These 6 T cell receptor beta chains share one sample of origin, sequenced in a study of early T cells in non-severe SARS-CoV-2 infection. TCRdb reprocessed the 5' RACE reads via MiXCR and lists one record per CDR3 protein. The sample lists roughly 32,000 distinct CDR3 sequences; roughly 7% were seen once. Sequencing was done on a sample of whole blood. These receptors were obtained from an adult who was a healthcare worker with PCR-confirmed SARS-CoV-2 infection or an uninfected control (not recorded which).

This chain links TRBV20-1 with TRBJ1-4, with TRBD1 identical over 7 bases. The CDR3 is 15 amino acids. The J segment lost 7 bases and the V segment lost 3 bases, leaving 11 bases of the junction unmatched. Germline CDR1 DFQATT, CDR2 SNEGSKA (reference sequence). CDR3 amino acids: CSASRRAGGFEKLFF. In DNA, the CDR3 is TGCAGTGCTAGTCGTAGGGCAGGGGGTTTTGAAAAACTGTTTTTT.

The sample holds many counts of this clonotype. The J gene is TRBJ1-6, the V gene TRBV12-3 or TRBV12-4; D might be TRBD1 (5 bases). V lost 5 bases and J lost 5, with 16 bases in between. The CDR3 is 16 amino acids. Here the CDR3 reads CASSPTNTGNNSPLHF. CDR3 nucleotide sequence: TGTGCCAGCAGTCCTACAAACACAGGAAATAATTCACCCCTCCACTTT.

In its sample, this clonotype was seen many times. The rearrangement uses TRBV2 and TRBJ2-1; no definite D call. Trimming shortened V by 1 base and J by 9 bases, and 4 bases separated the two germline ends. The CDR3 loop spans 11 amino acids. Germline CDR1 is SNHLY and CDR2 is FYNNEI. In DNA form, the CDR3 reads TGTGCCAGCAGTGAAGAGAGTGAGCAGTTCTTC. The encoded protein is CASSEESEQFF.

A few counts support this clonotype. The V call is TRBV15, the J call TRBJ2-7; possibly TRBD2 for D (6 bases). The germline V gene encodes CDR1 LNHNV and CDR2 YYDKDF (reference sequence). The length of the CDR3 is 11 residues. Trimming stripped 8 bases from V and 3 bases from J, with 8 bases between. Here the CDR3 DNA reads TGTGCCACCGGGCGGGACTACGAGCAGTACTTC. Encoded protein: CATGRDYEQYF.

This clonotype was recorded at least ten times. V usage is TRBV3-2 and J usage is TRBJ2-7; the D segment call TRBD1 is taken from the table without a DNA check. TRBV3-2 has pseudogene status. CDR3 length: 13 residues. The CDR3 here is CASSQGTGFEQYF. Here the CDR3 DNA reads TGTGCCAGCAGCCAAGGGACAGGGTTCGAGCAGTACTTC.

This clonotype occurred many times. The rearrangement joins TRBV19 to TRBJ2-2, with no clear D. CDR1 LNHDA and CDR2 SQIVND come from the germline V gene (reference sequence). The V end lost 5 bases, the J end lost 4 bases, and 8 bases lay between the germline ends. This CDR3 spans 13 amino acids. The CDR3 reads CASSFSATGELFF. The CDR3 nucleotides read TGTGCCAGTAGTTTCTCGGCCACCGGGGAGCTGTTTTTT.